This T cell receptor (beta chain) was recorded in a study of blood T cells in healthy people across ages. Findings and caveats of the study: Strong correlation linked observed beta diversity and percent naive T cells.

On this clonotype: What it binds is not known.

Germline assignment: CDR1 LGHNA and CDR2 YSLEER. This CDR3 has 16 amino acids. Trimming stripped 0 bases from V and 0 bases from J, with 10 bases between. Primed by a sample-barcoded 5' primer and a J-beta primer mix, a second PCR proceeded for roughly 7 to 11 cycles. Each CDR3 protein is one row after TCRdb ran MiXCR on the 5' RACE reads. The table lists around 1,700,000 distinct CDR3 sequences, roughly 27% of them singletons. The clonotype comes from a woman aged 25 to 45 in good health. Sequencing was done on a sample of blood. This chain joins TRBV4-3 and TRBJ2-3; D possibly uses TRBD1 or TRBD2 (5 bases each). Here the CDR3 reads CASSQDRGPSTDTQYF. CDR3 DNA sequence: TGCGCCAGCAGCCAAGATCGGGGACCCAGCACAGATACGCAGTATTTT.